The clone carrying this T cell receptor (beta chain) was counted between two and nine times. Its antigen is not identified. Here immunoSEQ multiplex PCR was the method, and the copy in TCRdb shows in-frame clones only, minus some. Among about 4,100 clones listed, less than 80% were seen once. Per germline, CDR1 MNHNY and CDR2 SVGAGI (reference sequence). V dropped 5 bases and J dropped 6 bases, with 14 bases sitting between them. The CDR3 runs 13 residues. This entry belongs to a study of PD-1 blockade in classical Hodgkin lymphoma. Patients all relapsed after autologous stem cell transplantation, and there was variation in brentuximab vedotin exposure. Study results and limitations: Similar baseline diversity was found in complete responders and newly diagnosed patients. Baseline TCR diversity was reportedly lower in newly diagnosed patients than healthy donors.

The sequenced sample was peripheral blood mononuclear cells (PBMCs), obtained at baseline. The source of this sequence is a human donor with classical Hodgkin lymphoma. The genes are TRBV6-6 and TRBJ2-7; D is perhaps TRBD2 (6 bases). This chain's CDR3 is CASSLMEGVEQYF. CDR3 DNA sequence: TGTGCCAGCAGTCTAATGGAGGGAGTCGAGCAGTACTTC.